This T cell receptor beta chain appears in the sequencing data of a study of CXCR3-negative and CXCR3-positive naive CD8 T cells. Comments on this clonotype: Its antigen is not known.

Libraries were UMI-labeled 5' RACE TRB cDNA. TCRdb re-called the 5' RACE reads, yielding one record per CDR3 amino acid sequence without DNA. This listing includes tens of thousands of distinct CDR3 sequences. With 300,000 cells each, the CD8+ T cell subsets were individually sorted in triplicate. Study-wide findings and caveats: Most assays were run on fresh PBMCs (CXCR3 expression partially decreased after cryopreservation). Researchers report that CXCR3-positive naive cells carry more hydrophobic TRB CDR3s than CXCR3-negative naive cells. The naive subsets expressed comparable surface CD5, and the authors inferred TCR strength from TRB CDR3 properties.

This TCR was recovered from a human donor in good health. Some clones in this sample may be carry-over from other donors' samples. Sequencing input: naive CXCR3+ CD8+ T cells from blood. This sample's subset: CD45RO-CCR7+CD27+CD95- naive CD8+ T cells expressing CXCR3 (TNR3+).

The CDR3 loop reads CSAPLTTDTQYF. This sequence joins TRBV29-1 and TRBJ2-3. CDR1 SQVTM and CDR2 ANQGSEA come from the germline V gene. The CDR3 spans 12 residues.